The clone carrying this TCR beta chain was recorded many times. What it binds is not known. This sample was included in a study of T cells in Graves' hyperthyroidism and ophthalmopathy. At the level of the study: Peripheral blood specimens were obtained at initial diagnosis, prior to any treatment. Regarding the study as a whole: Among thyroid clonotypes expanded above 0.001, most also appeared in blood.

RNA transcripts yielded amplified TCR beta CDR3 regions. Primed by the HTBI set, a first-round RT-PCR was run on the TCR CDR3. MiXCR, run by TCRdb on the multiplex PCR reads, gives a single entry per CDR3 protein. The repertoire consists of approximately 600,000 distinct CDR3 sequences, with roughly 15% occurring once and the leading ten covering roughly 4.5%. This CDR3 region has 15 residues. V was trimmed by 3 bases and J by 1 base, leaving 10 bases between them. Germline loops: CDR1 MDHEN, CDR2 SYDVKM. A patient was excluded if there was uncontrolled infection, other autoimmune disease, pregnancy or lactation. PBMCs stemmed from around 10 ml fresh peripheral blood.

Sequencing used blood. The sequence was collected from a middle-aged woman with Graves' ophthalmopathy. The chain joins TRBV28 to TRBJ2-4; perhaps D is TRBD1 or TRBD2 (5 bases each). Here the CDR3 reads CASSLPGPAKNIQYF. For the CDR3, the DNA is TGTGCCAGCAGTTTGCCGGGACCCGCCAAAAACATTCAGTACTTC.